This T cell receptor (beta chain) came from a study of T cell responses to AZD1222 COVID-19 vaccine. The wider study: Second-dose groups at about 4 or about 12 weeks were pooled. Notes on the study in general: Spike as a whole was targeted by vaccine-associated CD4 TCRs, dominant at 160-218 and 743-854. Among the donors, most were white British and more were female, and clonal diversity was possibly underestimated.

As regards this clone: Antigen specificity is unknown.

Clones were read by immunoSEQ multiplex PCR, and TCRdb kept only the in-frame ones, dropping some. The data hold about 160,000 clones, with about nine tenths observed a single time. The CDR3 totals 13 residues. Germline V gives CDR1 SGHTA, CDR2 FQGNSA. V lost 5 bases, J lost 1 base, and 9 bases lay in between. The chain links TRBV7-2 to TRBJ2-7; tentatively, D is TRBD1 or TRBD2 (5 bases each). This sequence originates from an adult in good health. Here the sequenced sample was peripheral blood, taken on day 0 of AZD1222 vaccination. The CDR3 coding sequence is TGTGCCAGCAGCCGGGACGCTTCCTACGAGCAGTACTTC. This sequence encodes CASSRDASYEQYF.